The 28 T cell receptor beta chains in this list originate from one sample, sequenced in a study of CD8+ T cells in alopecia areata. Extraction of RNA preceded its reverse transcription into cDNA, which served as the sequencing template. Profiling relied on immunoSEQ multiplex PCR, and the TCRdb table lists in-frame clones only, not all of them. The profile shows about 150,000 clones, around 50% of them singletons. The sample was CD8+ T cells sorted from blood, taken at week 0. These receptors originate from a human donor with alopecia areata.

The chain has TRBV15 and TRBJ1-1, with a weak D call TRBD1 (5 bases). Germline V lookup: CDR1 LNHNV, CDR2 YYDKDF (reference sequence). V shed 3 bases and J shed 4 bases, with 12 bases lying between them. The CDR3 sequence is 14 residues long. The CDR3 nucleotides are TGTGCCACCAGCAGGGCAGGGAGGAGCACTGAAGCTTTCTTT. Its protein is CATSRAGRSTEAFF.

The V call is TRBV30, the J call TRBJ1-5, with TRBD1 matching over 9 bases. J gave up 4 bases and V 3 bases, and 10 bases lay outside the gene matches. The CDR3 extends over 16 amino acids. The germline gives CDR1 GTSNPN, CDR2 SVGIG (reference sequence). CDR3 DNA: TGTGCCTGGAGGGACCCTCTGGACAGGGGAAATCAGCCCCAGCATTTT. It translates to CAWRDPLDRGNQPQHF. The full variable domain, rest sourced from reference TRBV30 and TRBJ1-5, is SQTIHQWPATLVQPVGSPLSLECTVEGTSNPNLYWYRQAAGRGLQLLFYSVGIGQISSEVPQNLSASRPQDRQFILSSKKLLLSDSGFYLCAWRDPLDRGNQPQHFGDGTRLSIL.

This clone was seen just once. The chain recombines TRBV5-6 with TRBJ1-4; the D is unclear. The CDR3 is made up of 13 amino acids. Germline-derived CDR1 and CDR2 are SGHDT and YYEEEE. Between the trimmed V and J ends, which lost 3 bases and 14 bases, there was a span of 17 bases. CDR3 bases: TGTGCCAGCAGCTCAAAACTCTCGGAATTGCTGTTTTTT. Its protein product is CASSSKLSELLFF.

V and J are TRBV9 and TRBJ2-2, with D perhaps TRBD1 or TRBD2 (6 bases each). Germline lookup yields CDR1 SGDLS and CDR2 YYNGEE. This CDR3 contains 16 residues. The V gene lost 0 bases and the J gene lost 4 bases, with 13 bases spanning the gap. The CDR3 region is CASSVGGARGTGELFF. CDR3 coding DNA: TGTGCCAGCAGCGTAGGGGGGGCCCGTGGCACCGGGGAGCTGTTTTTT.

The chain couples TRBV9 to TRBJ2-2, with D hard to call. CDR3 length: 12 amino acids. Trimming removed 5 bases at V and 2 bases at J, with 4 bases between. From germline, CDR1 is SGDLS and CDR2 YYNGEE. CDR3 nucleotide sequence: TGTGCCAGCAGTGACAACACCGGGGAGCTGTTTTTT. Its translation: CASSDNTGELFF.

This chain connects TRBV30 to TRBJ1-2, with D uncertain. The CDR3 runs to 15 residues. The V gene's germline CDR1 is GTSNPN and CDR2 SVGIG (reference sequence). The V and J ends lost 0 bases and 4 bases respectively, with 15 bases between them. In DNA form, the CDR3 reads TGTGCCTGGAGTGTATCGGGCGGATCCTCCTATGGCTACACCTTC. Its translation: CAWSVSGGSSYGYTF.

The chain recombines TRBV9 with TRBJ2-7; D gene uncertain. Germline loops: CDR1 SGDLS, CDR2 YYNGEE. The CDR3 length is 13 residues. Trimming shortened V by 0 bases and J by 1 base, and 5 bases separated the two germline ends. The CDR3 coding sequence is TGTGCCAGCAGCGTAGCGCCATCCTACGAGCAGTACTTC. As protein: CASSVAPSYEQYF.

CDR3 sequence reads: CASRPGTETNEKLFF. The CDR3 coding sequence is TGTGCCAGCCGGCCGGGGACGGAAACTAATGAAAAACTGTTTTTT. This chain links TRBV27 with TRBJ1-4; a possible D gene is TRBD1 (5 bases). Looked up from germline, CDR1 is MNHEY and CDR2 is SMNVEV (reference sequence). The CDR3 runs 15 residues. V was shortened by 8 bases and J by 1 base, with 14 bases between the two germline ends.

J is TRBJ2-1 and V is TRBV11-2, with D unclear. Germline loops: CDR1 SGHAT, CDR2 FQNNGV. The CDR3 spans 12 residues. V was clipped by 4 bases and J by 10 bases, with 11 bases between them. The CDR3 bases are TGTGCCAGCAGCTCCCGGACGAGCGAGCAGTTCTTC. This translates into CASSSRTSEQFF. The variable domain in full, completed from reference TRBV11-2 and TRBJ2-1, reads EAGVAQSPRYKIIEKRQSVAFWCNPISGHATLYWYQQILGQGPKLLIQFQNNGVVDDSQLPKDRFSAERLKGVDSTLKIQPAKLEDSAVYLCASSSRTSEQFFGPGTRLTVL.

This chain uses TRBV27 with TRBJ2-6, with TRBD2 matching 10 bases. Germline lookup yields CDR1 MNHEY and CDR2 SMNVEV (reference sequence). The CDR3 is made up of 18 amino acids. With V trimmed by 1 base and J by 1 base, 4 bases remained unmatched. DNA of the CDR3: TGTGCCAGCAGTTTATTCGCTAGCGGGGGATCTGGGGCCAACGTCCTGACTTTC. Its protein product is CASSLFASGGSGANVLTF.

This clone has more than one count but fewer than ten. The V call is TRBV27, the J call TRBJ1-6, with 11 bases aligning to TRBD1. The V gene end was trimmed by 3 bases and the J gene end by 11 bases; junction bases not matched to a gene: 18. Germline lookup yields CDR1 MNHEY and CDR2 SMNVEV (reference sequence). The CDR3 is 19 amino acids. CDR3 sequence: CASSLEPSRTGGAMPPLHF. CDR3 DNA sequence: TGTGCCAGCAGTTTGGAACCCTCCCGGACAGGGGGCGCGATGCCACCCCTCCACTTT.

This clone was counted between two and nine times. This sequence joins TRBV29-1 and TRBJ2-7; 8 bases match TRBD1. V shed 7 bases and J 5 bases; nucleotides not matched to a gene: 7. Per germline, CDR1 SQVTM and CDR2 ANQGSEA. This CDR3 comprises 12 residues. The CDR3 protein is CSARTGTNEQYF. CDR3 DNA: TGCAGCGCCAGGACAGGGACCAACGAGCAGTACTTC.

This clone has more than one count but fewer than ten. The V and J genes are TRBV4-1 and TRBJ2-7; D not resolved. The germline V and J ends were trimmed by 3 bases and 7 bases, with 10 bases remaining between them. CDR3 length: 12 amino acids. Germline CDR1 MGHRA, CDR2 YSYEKL. As DNA, the CDR3 is TGCGCCAGCAGCCACCACAACGGGGAGCAGTACTTC. This translates into CASSHHNGEQYF.

CDR3 sequence (DNA): TGTGCCAGCAGGCAAGGCAGGGGTCAGGGACGACGGGAGACCCAGTACTTC. Translation: CASRQGRGQGRRETQYF. The rearrangement links TRBV5-4 to TRBJ2-5; TRBD1 might be the D (6 bases). V was clipped by 5 bases and J by 5 bases, with 25 bases between them. Germline CDR1 reads SGHNT; CDR2 reads YYREEE (reference sequence). The CDR3 spans 17 residues.

The rearrangement links TRBV4-3 to TRBJ2-7; 7 bases line up with TRBD1. CDR1 is LGHNA, CDR2 YSLEER, per germline. The CDR3 extends over 16 amino acids. The junction had 12 bases not matched to a gene; V was cut back by 4 bases and J by 3 bases. The CDR3 spells CASSRERTGPFYEQYF. The CDR3 coding sequence is TGCGCCAGCAGCCGGGAGAGGACAGGCCCTTTCTACGAGCAGTACTTC.

The gene calls are TRBV10-2 and TRBJ2-3, with D hard to call. The CDR3 sequence is 14 residues long. Germline-derived CDR1 and CDR2 are WSHSY and SAAADI. V lost 0 bases and J 2 bases, leaving 6 bases between the germline ends. The chain's CDR3 is CASSESLLTDTQYF. The CDR3 DNA is TGCGCCAGCAGTGAGTCGTTACTCACAGATACGCAGTATTTT.

V and J are TRBV11-2 and TRBJ1-5; D might be TRBD1 (5 bases). From germline, CDR1 is SGHAT and CDR2 FQNNGV. Deletions cut 0 bases from V and 0 bases from J, with 12 bases between. The CDR3 consists of 17 residues. CDR3 in DNA: TGTGCCAGCAGCTTAGACACGGGACTCCTTAGCAATCAGCCCCAGCATTTT. This codes for CASSLDTGLLSNQPQHF.

This rearrangement joins TRBV2 to TRBJ2-1; 7 nucleotides line up with TRBD1. The J segment lost 8 bases and the V segment lost 7 bases, leaving 11 bases of the junction unmatched. The CDR3 has 14 amino acids. Germline V CDR1 and CDR2: SNHLY, FYNNEI. The CDR3: CASTTGERSDEQFF. DNA for the CDR3: TGTGCCAGCACTACAGGGGAAAGGAGCGATGAGCAGTTCTTC.

The CDR3 region has the DNA TGTGCCAGTACCGAAGGGACAGGAAGAGTTAACACTGAAGCTTTCTTT. It codes for CASTEGTGRVNTEAFF. The V call is TRBV19, the J call TRBJ1-1, with TRBD1 matching over 8 bases. Germline V gene lookup returns CDR1 LNHDA and CDR2 SQIVND (reference sequence). V lost 7 bases to trimming and J lost 2 bases; unmatched junction nucleotides: 12. The CDR3 is 16 amino acids. Full variable domain (rest looked up from reference TRBV19 and TRBJ1-1): DGGITQSPKYLFRKEGQNVTLSCEQNLNHDAMYWYRQDPGQGLRLIYYSQIVNDFQKGDIAEGYSVSREKKESFPLTVTSAQKNPTAFYLCASTEGTGRVNTEAFFGQGTRLTVV.

The V gene is TRBV10-3, the J gene TRBJ1-1; 7 bases agree with TRBD1. The junction had 4 bases not matched to a gene; V was cut back by 11 bases and J by 1 base. This CDR3 region has 12 residues. Germline V gene lookup returns CDR1 ENHRY and CDR2 SYGVKD. The DNA of the CDR3 is TGTGCCGGACGGACAGGGAACACTGAAGCTTTCTTT. This translates into CAGRTGNTEAFF.

Only a few counts were recorded for this clone. The chain links TRBV7-8 to TRBJ1-2; TRBD1 is a possible D gene (6 bases). The CDR3 sequence is 16 residues long. V was shortened by 5 bases and J by 0 bases, with 16 bases between the two germline ends. Germline CDR1 SGHVS, CDR2 FQNEAQ. Here the CDR3 reads CASSPEGGAANYGYTF. CDR3 coding DNA: TGTGCCAGCAGCCCGGAGGGGGGGGCAGCTAACTATGGCTACACCTTC.

This clone came up a few times. The CDR3 DNA reads TGTGCCAGCAGTGAGACGGGCGCGTACGAGCAGTACTTC. This codes for CASSETGAYEQYF. The rearrangement joins TRBV25-1 to TRBJ2-7; D is unresolved. The germline CDR1 and CDR2 sequences are MGHDK and SYGVNS. Trimming left V 3 bases short and J 4 bases short, with 10 bases between. This CDR3 has 13 amino acids.

The chain is built from TRBV7-9 and TRBJ2-7; D remains ambiguous. Trimming stripped 4 bases from V and 4 bases from J, with 11 bases between. The CDR3 runs 13 residues. Per the germline V gene, CDR1 is SEHNR and CDR2 is FQNEAQ (reference sequence). CDR3 sequence (DNA): TGTGCCAGCAGCTCTCCCCGGGCGTACGAGCAGTACTTC. Its protein is CASSSPRAYEQYF.

The V call is TRBV29-1, the J call TRBJ2-2; D is unresolved. The CDR3 totals 13 residues. Germline V gene data show CDR1 as SQVTM and CDR2 as ANQGSEA. Between the trimmed V and J ends, which lost 3 bases and 1 base, there was a span of 6 bases. CDR3: CSVDSGNTGELFF. The CDR3 DNA reads as TGCAGCGTTGATTCCGGGAACACCGGGGAGCTGTTTTTT.

This rearrangement joins TRBV15 to TRBJ2-7; unclear D gene. The germline gives CDR1 LNHNV, CDR2 YYDKDF (reference sequence). This CDR3 region has 14 residues. The germline V and J ends were trimmed by 5 bases and 1 base, with 12 bases remaining between them. The CDR3 reads CATSGLGGSYEQYF. The CDR3 nucleotides are TGTGCCACCAGCGGGTTGGGCGGATCCTACGAGCAGTACTTC.

The DNA for the CDR3 is TGTGCCAGCACCAAAAGCCAGACAGAGGAACAGACCGGGGAGCTGTTTTTT. Protein product: CASTKSQTEEQTGELFF. The rearrangement joins TRBV14 to TRBJ2-2; weak D call: TRBD1 (5 bases). Trimming removed 7 bases from V and 5 bases from J, with 23 bases in between. Germline V lookup: CDR1 SGHDN, CDR2 FVKESK. The CDR3 spans 17 residues. Full variable domain (rest looked up from reference TRBV14 and TRBJ2-2): EAGVTQFPSHSVIEKGQTVTLRCDPISGHDNLYWYRRVMGKEIKFLLHFVKESKQDESGMPNNRFLAERTGGTYSTLKVQPAELEDSGVYFCASTKSQTEEQTGELFFGEGSRLTVL.

The rearrangement uses TRBV30 and TRBJ2-7; D is possibly TRBD1 (6 bases). CDR1 is GTSNPN and CDR2 is SVGIG in the germline V gene (reference sequence). V gave up 3 bases and J gave up 0 bases, with 9 bases separating them. The CDR3 sequence is 13 residues long. The CDR3: CAWRQGNSYEQYF. CDR3 nucleotides: TGTGCCTGGAGACAGGGAAACTCCTACGAGCAGTACTTC.

This clone has just one count. The J gene is TRBJ2-7, the V gene TRBV5-6; D gene ambiguous. Germline CDR1 is SGHDT and CDR2 is YYEEEE. V lost 1 base to trimming and J lost 4 bases, with 6 bases between them. The CDR3 consists of 12 residues. The CDR3 region is CASSLSGYEQYF. For the CDR3, the DNA is TGTGCCAGCAGCTTGTCGGGTTACGAGCAGTACTTC.